The clone carrying this T cell receptor (beta chain) has more than one count but fewer than ten. The antigen is undetermined. cDNA synthesis used the whole RNA isolate, giving expressed TCRB sequences. About 3.5 million reads, on average, came from each naive, central memory and regulatory T cell sample. Using immunoSEQ multiplex PCR, the repertoire was profiled, and TCRdb retains in-frame clones only, with some absent. This table holds 200,000 to 250,000 clones, approximately 11% found once. This sample is drawn from a study of beta chain features in type 1 diabetes. Study outcomes and limitations: Type 1 diabetes patients showed fewer insertions and more deletions at VDJ junctions.

Germline CDR1 and CDR2: SGHTA and FQGTGA. The CDR3 contains 15 residues. Trimming removed 5 bases at V and 0 bases at J, with 14 bases between. The TCR originated in a young man in good health. The sequencing sample was made of central memory CD4+ T cells from blood. The V and J genes are TRBV7-3 and TRBJ2-7; tentative D call: TRBD2 (5 bases). CDR3 bases: TGTGCCAGCAGCCCGATAGCGAGCCCCTCCTACGAGCAGTACTTC. Amino acid sequence: CASSPIASPSYEQYF.